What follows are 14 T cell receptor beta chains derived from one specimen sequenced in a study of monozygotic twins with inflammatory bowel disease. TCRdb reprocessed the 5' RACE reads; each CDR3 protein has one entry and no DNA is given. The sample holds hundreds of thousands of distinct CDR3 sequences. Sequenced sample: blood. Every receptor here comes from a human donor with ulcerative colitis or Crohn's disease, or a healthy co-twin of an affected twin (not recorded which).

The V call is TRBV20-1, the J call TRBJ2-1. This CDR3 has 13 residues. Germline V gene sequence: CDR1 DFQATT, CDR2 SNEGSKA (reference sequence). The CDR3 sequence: CSASSQFYNEQFF.

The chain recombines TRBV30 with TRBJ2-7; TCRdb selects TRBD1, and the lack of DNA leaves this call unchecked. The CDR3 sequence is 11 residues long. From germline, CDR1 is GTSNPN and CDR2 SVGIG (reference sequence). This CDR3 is CAWSVFEQVNF.

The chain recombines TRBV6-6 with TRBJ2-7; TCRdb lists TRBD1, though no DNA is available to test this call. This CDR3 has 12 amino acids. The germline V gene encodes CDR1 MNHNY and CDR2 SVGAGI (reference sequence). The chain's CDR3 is CASAGQGYEQYF.

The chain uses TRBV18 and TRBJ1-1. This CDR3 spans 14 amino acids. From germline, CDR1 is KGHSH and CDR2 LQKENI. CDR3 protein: CASSVQSGNTEAFF.

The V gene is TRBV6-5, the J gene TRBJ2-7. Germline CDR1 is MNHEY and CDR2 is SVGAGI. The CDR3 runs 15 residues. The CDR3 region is CASSYPPSDPYEQYF.

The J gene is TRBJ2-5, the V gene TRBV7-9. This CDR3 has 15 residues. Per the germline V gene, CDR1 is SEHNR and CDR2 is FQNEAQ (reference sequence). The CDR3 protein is CASRKHGEYQETQYF.

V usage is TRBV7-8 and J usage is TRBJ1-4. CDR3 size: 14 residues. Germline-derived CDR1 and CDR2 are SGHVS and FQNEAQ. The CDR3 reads CASSLGTVNEKLFF. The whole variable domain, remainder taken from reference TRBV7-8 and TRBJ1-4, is GAGVSQSPRYKVAKRGQDVALRCDPISGHVSLFWYQQALGQGPEFLTYFQNEAQLDKSGLPSDRFFAERPEGSVSTLKIQRTQQEDSAVYLCASSLGTVNEKLFFGSGTQLSVL.

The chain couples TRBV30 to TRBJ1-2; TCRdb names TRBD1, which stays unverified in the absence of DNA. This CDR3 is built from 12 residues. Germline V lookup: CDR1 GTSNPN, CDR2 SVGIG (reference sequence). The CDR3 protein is CAWSPQIRGYTF. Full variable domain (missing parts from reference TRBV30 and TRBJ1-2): SQTIHQWPATLVQPVGSPLSLECTVEGTSNPNLYWYRQAAGRGLQLLFYSVGIGQISSEVPQNLSASRPQDRQFILSSKKLLLSDSGFYLCAWSPQIRGYTFGSGTRLTVV.

CDR3 sequence reads: CASSSRIEIQETQYF. The chain carries TRBV27 and TRBJ2-5. The germline V gene encodes CDR1 MNHEY and CDR2 SMNVEV (reference sequence). The CDR3 has 15 amino acids.

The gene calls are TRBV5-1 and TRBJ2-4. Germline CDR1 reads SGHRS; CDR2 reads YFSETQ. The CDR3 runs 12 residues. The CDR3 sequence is CASSLTENIQYF.

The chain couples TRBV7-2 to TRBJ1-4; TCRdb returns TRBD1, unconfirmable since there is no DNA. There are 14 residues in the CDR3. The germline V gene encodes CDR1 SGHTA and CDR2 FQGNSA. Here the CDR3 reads CASSSGTGLEKLFF.

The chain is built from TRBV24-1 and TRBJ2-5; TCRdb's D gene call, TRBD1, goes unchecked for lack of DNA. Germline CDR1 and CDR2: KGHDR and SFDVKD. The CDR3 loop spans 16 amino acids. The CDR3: CATSDFRTGAQETQYF.

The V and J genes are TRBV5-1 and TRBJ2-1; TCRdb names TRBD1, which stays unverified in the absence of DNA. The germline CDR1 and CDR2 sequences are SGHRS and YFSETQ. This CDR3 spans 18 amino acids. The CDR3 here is CASSLVGATVLPYNEQFF. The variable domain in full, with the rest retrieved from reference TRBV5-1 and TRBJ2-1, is KAGVTQTPRYLIKTRGQQVTLSCSPISGHRSVSWYQQTPGQGLQFLFEYFSETQRNKGNFPGRFSGRQFSNSRSEMNVSTLELGDSALYLCASSLVGATVLPYNEQFFGPGTRLTVL.

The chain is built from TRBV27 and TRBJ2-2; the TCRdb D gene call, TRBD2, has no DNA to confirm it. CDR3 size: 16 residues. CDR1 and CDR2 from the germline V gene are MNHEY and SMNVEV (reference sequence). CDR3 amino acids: CASSLSTSGGTGELFF.